One sample yielded the 12 T cell receptor beta chains listed below, sequenced in a study of shared clonotypes between healthy human individuals. Only in-frame clones appear in the TCRdb table, and some are missing; sequencing was by immunoSEQ multiplex PCR. The data contain about 490,000 clones, over 70% of them singletons. Sequencing was done on a sample of PBMCs. The receptors stem from a woman between 35 and 50 years old in good health. Some clones in this sample may be carry-over from other donors' samples.

The chain couples TRBV5-1 to TRBJ1-4; unclear D gene. Germline CDR1 reads SGHRS; CDR2 reads YFSETQ. The CDR3 is 14 amino acids. Trimming stripped 4 bases from V and 0 bases from J, with 7 bases between. CDR3 sequence: CASSGGATNEKLFF. DNA of the CDR3: TGCGCCAGCAGCGGCGGTGCAACTAATGAAAAACTGTTTTTT.

The chain is built from TRBV29-1 and TRBJ1-2; a weak D match, TRBD1 (5 bases). CDR1 and CDR2 (germline): SQVTM, ANQGSEA. V was pared by 6 bases and J by 4 bases, with 15 bases between. This CDR3 is 13 amino acids long. CDR3 nucleotides: TGCAGCGTGTCCCGGGACGGGATCTATGGCTACACCTTC. Residues: CSVSRDGIYGYTF.

The chain is built from TRBV5-4 and TRBJ2-3; perhaps TRBD2 as D (5 bases). In germline, CDR1 is SGHNT, CDR2 YYREEE (reference sequence). The CDR3 covers 15 residues. V gave up 4 bases and J gave up 6 bases, with 18 bases separating them. In DNA, the CDR3 is TGTGCCAGCAGCCCTGCGGGCCGGTATGCGGATACGCAGTATTTT. Translating it yields CASSPAGRYADTQYF.

In this sample, this clone turned up a few times. A much larger clone lies a single base off, so this may be a read error. The chain employs TRBV28 and TRBJ2-6, with a weak D call TRBD1 (5 bases). There are 14 residues in the CDR3. Germline lookup yields CDR1 MDHEN and CDR2 SYDVKM. The CDR3 nucleotides are TGTGCCGTACAGGAGACTTCTGTGGCCAACGTCCTGACTTTC. Protein: CAVQETSVANVLTF.

The gene calls are TRBV4-1 and TRBJ2-7; D not resolved. The CDR3 spans 15 residues. Germline values: CDR1 MGHRA, CDR2 YSYEKL. The germline V and J ends were trimmed by 4 bases and 0 bases, with 13 bases remaining between them. The CDR3 DNA sequence: TGCGCCAGCAGCCGCGAAGGGCCGAGCTCCTACGAGCAGTACTTC. Amino acids: CASSREGPSSYEQYF.

This chain uses TRBV28 with TRBJ1-2; 7 nucleotides line up with TRBD1. V lost 5 bases, J lost 8 bases, and 11 bases stayed unmatched. The germline V gene has CDR1 MDHEN and CDR2 SYDVKM. CDR3 size: 14 residues. The CDR3 bases are TGTGCCAGCAGTGATTTATGGACAGGTGGCGGCTACACCTTC. Residues: CASSDLWTGGGYTF.

The chain couples TRBV2 to TRBJ2-1, with D maybe TRBD2 (6 bases). CDR3 length equals 15 residues. The germline V gene encodes CDR1 SNHLY and CDR2 FYNNEI. Trimming shortened V by 7 bases and J by 6 bases, and 19 bases separated the two germline ends. This chain's CDR3 is CASIADGGIINEQFF. In DNA, the CDR3 is TGTGCCAGCATAGCTGATGGGGGGATTATCAATGAGCAGTTCTTC.

This clone was detected once. This chain uses TRBV27 with TRBJ2-7; TRBD2 matches 10 bases. The CDR3 length is 16 residues. CDR1 is MNHEY, CDR2 SMNVEV, per germline (reference sequence). V lost 11 bases and J lost 4; bases outside the gene matches: 17. The chain's CDR3 is CAGSLTGLARHYEQYF. The CDR3 DNA sequence: TGTGCCGGTAGTCTGACGGGACTAGCGAGACATTACGAGCAGTACTTC.

To note about this clone: A far larger clone is one nucleotide away, so this likely arose from a read error. The chain couples TRBV10-3 to TRBJ1-5; possibly TRBD1 for D (5 bases). The CDR3 totals 13 residues. Per the germline V gene, CDR1 is ENHRY and CDR2 is SYGVKD. With 2 bases removed from V and 5 bases from J, the gap between germline ends came to 7 bases. CDR3 in amino acids: CAISELGHQPQHF. DNA for the CDR3: TGTGCCATCAGTGAGCTGGGGCATCAGCCCCAGCATTTT.

Notes on this clone: A far more abundant clone sits one base away, making this likely a read error. The chain recombines TRBV19 with TRBJ1-1; D possibly corresponds to TRBD1 (5 bases). The CDR3 extends over 13 amino acids. The V gene's germline CDR1 is LNHDA and CDR2 SQIVND (reference sequence). This chain's CDR3 is CASGRDRFSEASF. CDR3 coding DNA: TGTGCCAGTGGGAGGGACCGGTTCTCTGAAGCTTCCTTT.

The genes are TRBV5-1 and TRBJ2-1; D not certain. V was shortened by 5 bases and J by 4 bases, with 7 bases between the two germline ends. Germline CDR1 is SGHRS and CDR2 is YFSETQ. CDR3 length: 12 residues. The CDR3 sequence: CASSPEYNEQFF. The CDR3 DNA is TGCGCCAGCAGTCCAGAGTACAATGAGCAGTTCTTC.

Many counts were recorded for this clone. Other DNA sequences within the sample encode an identical CDR3. This chain links TRBV27 with TRBJ2-1; TRBD2 matches at 9 bases. V lost 2 bases and J lost 6; bases outside the gene matches: 2. The CDR3 runs to 14 residues. Looked up from germline, CDR1 is MNHEY and CDR2 is SMNVEV (reference sequence). The CDR3 is CASSLETSGNEQFF. The DNA of the CDR3 is TGTGCCAGCAGTTTAGAGACTAGCGGCAATGAGCAGTTCTTC.